This TCR beta chain is from a study of T cell changes during pregnancy in multiple sclerosis. The V and J ends lost 5 bases and 2 bases respectively, with 8 bases between them. The CDR3 length is 13 residues. The germline CDR1 and CDR2 sequences are MRHNA and SNTAGT. The data were produced by immunoSEQ multiplex PCR, yet TCRdb's version contains in-frame clones alone and is incomplete. Altogether some 70,000 clones are present, over 80% being singletons, with the ten largest covering 3%. The source material was CD8+ T cells from peripheral blood mononuclear cells, sampled in the third trimester of pregnancy. The rearrangement links TRBV6-4 to TRBJ2-3; the D gene is possibly TRBD1 (5 bases). This clonotype originated in a female donor in good health, enrolled as a control in a pregnancy study. The CDR3, as DNA: TGTGCCAGCAGTCAGGACATCACAGATACGCAGTATTTT. Translated, it gives CASSQDITDTQYF.